The 29 T cell receptor beta chains listed next were all sequenced from one sample in a study of CD4+ T cells in melanoma. Libraries were prepared by immunoSEQ multiplex PCR; TCRdb keeps only in-frame clonotypes and omits some of them. The table records 17,000 or so clones, 80% to 90% of them present only once. Sequencing was carried out using cells from a culture (not recorded whether cultured in vitro). These receptors were obtained from a human donor with melanoma.

The chain links TRBV6-1 to TRBJ1-2; TRBD1 aligns across 7 bases. The CDR3 has 15 residues. J was trimmed by 0 bases and V by 8 bases; bases with no gene match: 9. Germline CDR1 and CDR2: MNHNS and SASEGT. The CDR3 DNA reads as TGTGCCAGCGACGGGACAGCGCCCACTAACTATGGCTACACCTTC. Its translation is CASDGTAPTNYGYTF.

V and J are TRBV7-6 and TRBJ1-3; the D gene is possibly TRBD1 (5 bases). The CDR3 runs to 15 residues. The germline CDR1 and CDR2 sequences are SGHVS and FNYEAQ. The ends were cut back, 5 bases at V and 2 bases at J, with 13 bases in the middle. The CDR3 nucleotides are TGTGCCAGCAGCCGCGTCCAAGGGGCTGGAAACACCATATATTTT. The encoded protein is CASSRVQGAGNTIYF.

This chain joins TRBV6-1 and TRBJ2-7; D call uncertain. Germline CDR1 MNHNS, CDR2 SASEGT. V lost 7 bases, J lost 2 bases, and 9 bases lay in between. The CDR3 is made up of 12 amino acids. The chain's CDR3 is CASTQTTYEQYF. DNA for the CDR3: TGTGCCAGCACCCAAACGACCTACGAGCAGTACTTC.

The J gene is TRBJ2-7, the V gene TRBV5-8, with D unresolved. The CDR3 contains 14 residues. The germline gives CDR1 SGHTS, CDR2 YDEGEE. Trimming stripped 6 bases from V and 3 bases from J, with 16 bases between. The CDR3 is CASMESWRNYEQYF. CDR3 coding DNA: TGTGCCAGCATGGAAAGTTGGCGGAACTACGAGCAGTACTTC.

V usage is TRBV5-6 and J usage is TRBJ1-1; D gene ambiguous. CDR1 is SGHDT and CDR2 is YYEEEE in the germline V gene. V shed 0 bases and J shed 0 bases, with 6 bases lying between them. The CDR3 has 14 residues. This CDR3 is CASSLGRLNTEAFF. The CDR3 region has the DNA TGTGCCAGCAGCTTGGGTCGCCTGAACACTGAAGCTTTCTTT.

J is TRBJ1-2 and V is TRBV5-1, with TRBD1 identical over 8 bases. Germline-derived CDR1 and CDR2 are SGHRS and YFSETQ. The CDR3 sequence is 15 residues long. Trimming cost V 3 bases and J 5 bases; bases outside gene matches: 9. CDR3 DNA: TGCGCCAGCAGCTCGGGACAGGACCCTTGGTATGGCTACACCTTC. Amino acids: CASSSGQDPWYGYTF. Supplemented by reference TRBV5-1 and TRBJ1-2, the full variable domain reads KAGVTQTPRYLIKTRGQQVTLSCSPISGHRSVSWYQQTPGQGLQFLFEYFSETQRNKGNFPGRFSGRQFSNSRSEMNVSTLELGDSALYLCASSSGQDPWYGYTFGSGTRLTVV.

CDR3 sequence reads: CAIRRGDEQFF. CDR3 coding DNA: TGTGCCATCAGGAGGGGGGATGAGCAGTTCTTC. The rearrangement joins TRBV10-3 to TRBJ2-1; D possibly uses TRBD1 or TRBD2 (6 bases each). The CDR3 sequence is 11 residues long. V shed 6 bases and J shed 8 bases, with 8 bases lying between them. CDR1 ENHRY and CDR2 SYGVKD come from the germline V gene.

The chain combines TRBV9 with TRBJ1-1, with 8 bases aligning to TRBD1. The germline gives CDR1 SGDLS, CDR2 YYNGEE. Trimming removed 4 bases from V and 4 bases from J; junction bases left unmatched: 6. CDR3 length equals 14 residues. CDR3 DNA sequence: TGTGCCAGCAGCCCCCGACAGGGGACCACTGAAGCTTTCTTT. It translates to CASSPRQGTTEAFF.

The rearrangement joins TRBV6-5 to TRBJ2-2; no clear D. The ends were cut back, 0 bases at V and 6 bases at J, with 8 bases in the middle. CDR1 is MNHEY and CDR2 is SVGAGI in the germline V gene. The CDR3 totals 14 residues. The CDR3 DNA reads TGTGCCAGCAGTTACTCGCCTTTGTCCGGGGAGCTGTTTTTT. It translates to CASSYSPLSGELFF.

This chain joins TRBV6-1 and TRBJ2-1; D gene unclear. Germline V gene sequence: CDR1 MNHNS, CDR2 SASEGT. Trimming took 2 bases from V and 7 from J, leaving 6 bases between them. This CDR3 has 12 amino acids. CDR3 nucleotides: TGTGCCAGCAGTGAAAGCTTTAATGAGCAGTTCTTC. Amino acids: CASSESFNEQFF.

This chain connects TRBV30 to TRBJ1-6; D not resolved. This CDR3 comprises 13 residues. The germline CDR1 and CDR2 sequences are GTSNPN and SVGIG (reference sequence). Trimming shortened V by 3 bases and J by 11 bases, and 14 bases separated the two germline ends. The CDR3 reads CAWRKTTVPPLHF. The CDR3 nucleotides are TGTGCCTGGAGAAAAACCACAGTCCCACCCCTCCACTTT.

The V and J genes are TRBV2 and TRBJ2-3; a weak D match, TRBD2 (6 bases). V lost 6 bases, J lost 4 bases, and 17 bases lay in between. The CDR3 is 15 residues long. Germline lookup yields CDR1 SNHLY and CDR2 FYNNEI. CDR3 coding DNA: TGTGCCAGCAGGCAAGGAGGCGGGGCCGCAGATACGCAGTATTTT. Translation: CASRQGGGAADTQYF. The variable domain in full, with the rest retrieved from reference TRBV2 and TRBJ2-3, is EPEVTQTPSHQVTQMGQEVILRCVPISNHLYFYWYRQILGQKVEFLVSFYNNEISEKSEIFDDQFSVERPDGSNFTLKIRSTKLEDSAMYFCASRQGGGAADTQYFGPGTRLTVL.

The V and J genes are TRBV11-2 and TRBJ2-7, with 8 positions matching TRBD1. This CDR3 region has 16 residues. The trim removed 5 bases at V and 3 bases at J, leaving 12 bases unmatched. Germline V CDR1 and CDR2: SGHAT, FQNNGV. The DNA of the CDR3 is TGTGCCAGCAGCCTGACGCAGACAGGGGTGGGCTACGAGCAGTACTTC. Amino acids: CASSLTQTGVGYEQYF.

The genes are TRBV12-5 and TRBJ2-2; 14 bases align to TRBD2. Trimming at V came to 0 bases and at J to 2 bases, leaving 11 bases not matched to a gene. Germline-derived CDR1 and CDR2 are LGHNT and FRNRAP. The CDR3 contains 21 residues. The CDR3 sequence: CASGLVLIEGLAGVNTGELFF. The CDR3 region has the DNA TGTGCTAGTGGTTTGGTACTAATAGAGGGACTAGCGGGGGTTAACACCGGGGAGCTGTTTTTT.

V usage is TRBV6-5 and J usage is TRBJ2-1; D is possibly TRBD1 (6 bases). Germline V gives CDR1 MNHEY, CDR2 SVGAGI. The CDR3 is 15 amino acids. Trimming stripped 6 bases from V and 4 bases from J, with 16 bases between. CDR3 sequence reads: CASRTTGTLYNEQFF. CDR3 coding DNA: TGTGCCAGCAGGACGACCGGGACACTATACAATGAGCAGTTCTTC.

The chain has TRBV30 and TRBJ1-1; 7 bases agree with TRBD1. CDR3 length equals 15 residues. The V and J ends lost 1 base and 4 bases, in that order; junction bases with no gene match: 9. The germline gives CDR1 GTSNPN, CDR2 SVGIG (reference sequence). The CDR3 sequence is CAWSEGGGYGTEAFF. CDR3 nucleotides: TGTGCCTGGAGTGAAGGGGGCGGATATGGCACTGAAGCTTTCTTT.

This clone was counted between two and nine times. CDR3 nucleotides: TGTGCCAGCAGCTTAGTTGGGGACAGGGCAGACGAGCAGTACTTC. Its protein product is CASSLVGDRADEQYF. The rearrangement joins TRBV7-2 to TRBJ2-7, with 9 bases lining up with TRBD1. Germline values: CDR1 SGHTA, CDR2 FQGNSA. CDR3 length: 15 amino acids. Trimming cost V 1 base and J 5 bases; bases outside gene matches: 6.

CDR3 protein: CASSPRRTNTEAFF. The CDR3 DNA reads as TGTGCCAGCAGCCCCCGACGGACGAACACTGAAGCTTTCTTT. This chain joins TRBV9 and TRBJ1-1, with unresolved D. From germline, CDR1 is SGDLS and CDR2 YYNGEE. This CDR3 is built from 14 residues. Between the trimmed V and J ends, which lost 4 bases and 1 base, there was a span of 11 bases.

The chain employs TRBV12-5 and TRBJ1-2; D is ambiguous. Germline CDR1 is LGHNT and CDR2 is FRNRAP. Between the trimmed V and J ends, which lost 7 bases and 6 bases, there was a span of 27 bases. CDR3 length equals 17 residues. The CDR3 nucleotides are TGTGCTAGTGCCCTGGTGGTATTAAGACGAGGATCGGATGGCTACACCTTC. This translates into CASALVVLRRGSDGYTF. Full variable domain (outside the CDR3, taken from reference TRBV12-5 and TRBJ1-2): DARVTQTPRHKVTEMGQEVTMRCQPILGHNTVFWYRQTMMQGLELLAYFRNRAPLDDSGMPKDRFSAEMPDATLATLKIQPSEPRDSAVYFCASALVVLRRGSDGYTFGSGTRLTVV.

The chain combines TRBV7-2 with TRBJ1-5; D call uncertain. CDR3 length: 13 residues. Between the trimmed V and J ends, which lost 0 bases and 9 bases, there was a span of 9 bases. Germline-derived CDR1 and CDR2 are SGHTA and FQGNSA. The CDR3 loop is CASSLAPSRPQHF. The CDR3 DNA follows: TGTGCCAGCAGCTTAGCGCCCTCAAGGCCCCAGCATTTT.

The V and J genes are TRBV18 and TRBJ2-5, with a weak D call TRBD1 (6 bases). CDR3 length equals 14 residues. The germline V gene encodes CDR1 KGHSH and CDR2 LQKENI. V lost 4 bases and J 4 bases, leaving 13 bases between the germline ends. CDR3 loop: CASSQATGRETQYF. In nucleotides, the CDR3 is TGTGCCAGCTCACAAGCGACAGGTAGAGAGACCCAGTACTTC. Using reference TRBV18 and TRBJ2-5 for the parts outside the CDR3, the full variable domain is NAGVMQNPRHLVRRRGQEARLRCSPMKGHSHVYWYRQLPEEGLKFMVYLQKENIIDESGMPKERFSAEFPKEGPSILRIQQVVRGDSAAYFCASSQATGRETQYFGPGTRLLVL.

Only a few counts were recorded for this clone. The chain recombines TRBV6-6 with TRBJ2-7; either TRBD1 or TRBD2 may fit D (5 bases each). This CDR3 is built from 13 residues. Trimming took 9 bases from V and 4 from J, leaving 16 bases between them. CDR1 is MNHNY and CDR2 is SVGAGI in the germline V gene (reference sequence). The CDR3 sequence is CARTRGLDYEQYF. The CDR3 DNA reads TGTGCCAGAACGAGGGGTCTAGATTACGAGCAGTACTTC.

V is TRBV6-1 and J is TRBJ2-7; D not certain. This CDR3 is 13 amino acids long. V was cut by 2 bases and J by 2 bases, with 7 bases left in between. Germline CDR1 and CDR2: MNHNS and SASEGT. CDR3 DNA sequence: TGTGCCAGCAGTGAACAGATCCCCTACGAGCAGTACTTC. Translation: CASSEQIPYEQYF.

The gene calls are TRBV7-9 and TRBJ2-3, with TRBD1 as a possible D gene (5 bases). CDR1 is SEHNR and CDR2 is FQNEAQ in the germline V gene (reference sequence). With 7 bases removed from V and 2 bases from J, the gap between germline ends came to 10 bases. The CDR3 length is 13 residues. This CDR3 is CASTQGNTDTQYF. CDR3 DNA sequence: TGTGCCAGCACCCAGGGAAACACAGATACGCAGTATTTT.

The V and J genes are TRBV2 and TRBJ1-1, with unresolved D. The V end was cut by 6 bases, the J end by 5 bases, with 7 bases between. Germline loops: CDR1 SNHLY, CDR2 FYNNEI. The CDR3 has 11 residues. DNA of the CDR3: TGTGCCAGCAGAGGTAAAACTGAAGCTTTCTTT. As protein: CASRGKTEAFF.

The chain employs TRBV2 and TRBJ1-3, with 7 bases identical to TRBD1. The germline gives CDR1 SNHLY, CDR2 FYNNEI. V lost 7 bases to trimming and J lost 8 bases; unmatched junction nucleotides: 8. The CDR3 contains 13 residues. The CDR3 loop is CASNRQGSDTIYF. The CDR3 DNA reads as TGTGCCAGCAATCGACAGGGTAGTGACACCATATATTTT.

The V call is TRBV4-2, the J call TRBJ1-2; TRBD1 is a possible D gene (6 bases). Germline CDR1 and CDR2: LGHNA and YNFKEQ. With 0 bases removed from V and 5 bases from J, the gap between germline ends came to 28 bases. CDR3 size: 20 residues. The CDR3 loop is CASSQDTIKGQSLGGYGYTF. CDR3 sequence (DNA): TGTGCCAGCAGCCAAGATACAATTAAAGGACAGTCCCTTGGAGGATATGGCTACACCTTC.

The rearrangement links TRBV6-5 to TRBJ1-2, with D tentatively TRBD1 (5 bases). Trimming stripped 0 bases from V and 7 bases from J, with 12 bases between. The CDR3 runs to 14 residues. Germline lookup yields CDR1 MNHEY and CDR2 SVGAGI. CDR3 sequence reads: CASSYSPQGFGYTF. CDR3 sequence (DNA): TGTGCCAGCAGTTACTCGCCCCAGGGTTTTGGCTACACCTTC.

The chain joins TRBV27 to TRBJ1-5; D unclear. CDR1 MNHEY and CDR2 SMNVEV come from the germline V gene (reference sequence). This CDR3 is 13 amino acids long. Trimming shortened V by 3 bases and J by 9 bases, and 12 bases separated the two germline ends. This CDR3 is CASSLSGFGPQHF. Here the CDR3 DNA reads TGTGCCAGCAGTTTGTCGGGTTTTGGGCCCCAGCATTTT.